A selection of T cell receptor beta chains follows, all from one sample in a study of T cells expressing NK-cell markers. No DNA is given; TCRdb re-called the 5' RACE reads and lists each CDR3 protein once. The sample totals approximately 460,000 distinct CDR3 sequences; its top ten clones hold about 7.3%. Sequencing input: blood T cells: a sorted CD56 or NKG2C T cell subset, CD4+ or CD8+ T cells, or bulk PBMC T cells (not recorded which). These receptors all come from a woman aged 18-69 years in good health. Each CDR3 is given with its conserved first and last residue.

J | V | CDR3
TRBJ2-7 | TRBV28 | CASSLSLAATYEQYF
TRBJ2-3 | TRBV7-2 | CAGSLAYTDTQYF
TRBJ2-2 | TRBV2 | CASSSDRGAVTGELFF
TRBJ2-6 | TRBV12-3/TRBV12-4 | CASTSTGGVFSGANVLTF
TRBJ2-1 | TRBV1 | CTSRGLAELPSSYNEQFF
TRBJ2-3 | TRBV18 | CASSGTSRADTQYF
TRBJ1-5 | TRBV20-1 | CSARSGNQPQHF
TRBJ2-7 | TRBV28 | CASSLLGTAGYEQYF
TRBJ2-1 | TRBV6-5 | CASSAGLFEIF
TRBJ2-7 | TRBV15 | CATSDRWGQYEQYF
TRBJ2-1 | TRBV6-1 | CASSENEGAGGNEQFF
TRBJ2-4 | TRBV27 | CASSFRPWVYGDIQYF
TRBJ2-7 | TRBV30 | CAWSSRREQYF
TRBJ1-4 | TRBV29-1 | CSARGFEKLFF
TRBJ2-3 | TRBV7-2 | CASSDGHSADTQYF
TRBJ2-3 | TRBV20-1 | CSPARNRRADTQYF
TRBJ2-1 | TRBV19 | CASSSFTAGGSNNEQFF
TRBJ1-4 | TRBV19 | CASSLLTPNEKLFF
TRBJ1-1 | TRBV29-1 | CSVGVRRNTEAFF
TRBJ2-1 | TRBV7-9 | CASSPGRTSGYEQFF
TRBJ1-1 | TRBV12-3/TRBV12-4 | CASTGVVFTEAFF
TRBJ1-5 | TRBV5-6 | CASSLSGTQPQHF
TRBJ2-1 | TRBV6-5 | CASSFPGHNEQFF
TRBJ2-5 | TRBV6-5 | CASSYGGGWGNPPETQYF
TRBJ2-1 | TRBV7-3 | CASSYSVSSEQFF
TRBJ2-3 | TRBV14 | CASSQDTRFTDTQYF
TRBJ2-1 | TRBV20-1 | CSARDLGDEIPYNEQFF
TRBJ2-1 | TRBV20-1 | CSARDRGLAGGLSSYNEQFF
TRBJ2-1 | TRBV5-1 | CASSLAEYGSGEQFF
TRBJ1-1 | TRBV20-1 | CSARAAPGQGVSKAFF
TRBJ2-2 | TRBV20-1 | CSARASGRQKDTGELFF
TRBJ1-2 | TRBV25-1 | CASSESRKGKGYTF
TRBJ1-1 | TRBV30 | CAWSAPGPGVTEAFF
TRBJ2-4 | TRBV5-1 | CASSLSPSGGNIQYF
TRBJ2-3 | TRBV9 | CASSVEQDTDTQYF
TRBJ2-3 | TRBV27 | CASSLSSGLADRYTDTQYF
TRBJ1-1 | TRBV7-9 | CASSSTGTGTEAFF
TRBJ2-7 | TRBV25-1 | CASSKQGDYEQYF
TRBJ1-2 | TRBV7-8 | CASSIGSAAYGYTF
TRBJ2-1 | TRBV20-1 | CSARKANLGEQFF
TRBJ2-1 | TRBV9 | CASSAWDGDEQFF
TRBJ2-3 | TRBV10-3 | CAISETSGGSDTQYF
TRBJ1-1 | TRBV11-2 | CASSSYLGGTEAFF